The present T cell receptor (beta chain) was sequenced within a study of blood T cell repertoires in COVID-19. Overall study: The analysed material was cDNA or gDNA that came from T cells, B-cell-depleted T cells, or PBMCs.

The Seattle site enrolled patients during active infection and followed them longitudinally. Per the original data handling: Cell counts per sample came from amplifying reference gene primers. Libraries were prepared by immunoSEQ multiplex PCR; TCRdb keeps only in-frame clonotypes and omits some of them. The V and J calls and clone size come from that table; D and trimming were worked out from the DNA. The top ten clones hold roughly 10% of a sample with just over 250,000 clones, approximately 88% of them seen once. Germline V CDR1 and CDR2: SGHRS, YFSETQ. The CDR3 has 15 residues. The V end lost 4 bases, the J end lost 2 bases, and 16 bases lay between the germline ends.

The rearrangement links TRBV5-1 to TRBJ2-7, with TRBD2 as a possible D gene (5 bases). The sequence came from a woman in her 70s with COVID-19, enrolled during active disease. Sequencing input: peripheral blood. The CDR3 nucleotides read TGCGCCAGCAGCCCAAAACTAGAACTCACCTACGAGCAGTACTTC. Protein product: CASSPKLELTYEQYF.